By share, the clone carrying this T cell receptor (beta chain) counts as medium-sized. Antigen: not known. MiXCR, applied by TCRdb to the reads, yields one record per CDR3 protein. The table has 2,100 or so distinct CDR3 sequences, around 20% seen once; the top ten hold around an eighth. This specimen comes from a study of lung T cells in sarcoidosis with Löfgren's syndrome. Trimming took off 5 bases at V and 2 bases at J, with 13 bases between the two ends. CDR3 size: 15 residues. The study's findings and limits: These T cells possibly recognize a putative, unidentified sarcoidosis-associated antigen.

The V gene is TRBV12-3 or TRBV12-4, the J gene TRBJ2-1; D not resolved. The source material was CD4+ T cells from bronchoalveolar lavage. This receptor was taken from a human donor with sarcoidosis (Löfgren's syndrome or another form), or a control subject (not recorded which). The DNA for the CDR3 is TGTGCCAGCAGTCCCACCCCGGTTGCCTACAATGAGCAGTTCTTC. It is translated as CASSPTPVAYNEQFF.